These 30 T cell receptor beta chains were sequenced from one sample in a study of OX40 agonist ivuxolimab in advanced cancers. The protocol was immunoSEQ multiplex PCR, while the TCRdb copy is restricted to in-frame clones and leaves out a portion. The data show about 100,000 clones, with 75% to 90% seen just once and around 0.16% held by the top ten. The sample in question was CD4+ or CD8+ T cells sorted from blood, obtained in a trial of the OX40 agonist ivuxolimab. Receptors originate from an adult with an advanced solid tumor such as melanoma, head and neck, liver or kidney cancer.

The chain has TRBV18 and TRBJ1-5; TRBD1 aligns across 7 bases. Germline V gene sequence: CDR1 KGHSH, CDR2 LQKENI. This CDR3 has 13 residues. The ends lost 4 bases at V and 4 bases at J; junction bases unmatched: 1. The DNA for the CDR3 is TGTGCCAGCTCACAGGGACAGAATCAGCCCCAGCATTTT. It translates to CASSQGQNQPQHF.

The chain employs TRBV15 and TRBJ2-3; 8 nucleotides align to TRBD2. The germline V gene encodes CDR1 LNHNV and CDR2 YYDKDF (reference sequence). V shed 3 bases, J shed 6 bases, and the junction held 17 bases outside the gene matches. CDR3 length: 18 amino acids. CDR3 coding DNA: TGTGCCACCAGCAGTCTCTGGGGTAGCGGGGAACCGGTGGATACGCAGTATTTT. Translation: CATSSLWGSGEPVDTQYF. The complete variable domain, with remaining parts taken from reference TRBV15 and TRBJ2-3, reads DAMVIQNPRYQVTQFGKPVTLSCSQTLNHNVMYWYQQKSSQAPKLLFHYYDKDFNNEADTPDNFQSRRPNTSFCFLDIRSPGLGDTAMYLCATSSLWGSGEPVDTQYFGPGTRLTVL.

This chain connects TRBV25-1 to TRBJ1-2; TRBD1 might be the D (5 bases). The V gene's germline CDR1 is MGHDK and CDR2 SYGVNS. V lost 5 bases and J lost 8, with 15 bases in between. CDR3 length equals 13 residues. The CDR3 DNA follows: TGTGCCAGCAGTCGGGGTTATGGGGACGGCTACACCTTC. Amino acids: CASSRGYGDGYTF.

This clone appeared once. The CDR3 nucleotides read TGCAGCGTTAGGGAGGGCTTCTATGGCTACACCTTC. The encoded protein is CSVREGFYGYTF. The V gene is TRBV29-1, the J gene TRBJ1-2; D unresolved. The germline gives CDR1 SQVTM, CDR2 ANQGSEA. CDR3 size: 12 residues. The V end lost 5 bases, the J end lost 4 bases, and 11 bases lay between the germline ends. The full variable domain, completed using reference TRBV29-1 and TRBJ1-2, is SAVISQKPSRDICQRGTSLTIQCQVDSQVTMMFWYRQQPGQSLTLIATANQGSEATYESGFVIDKFPISRPNLTFSTLTVSNMSPEDSSIYLCSVREGFYGYTFGSGTRLTVV.

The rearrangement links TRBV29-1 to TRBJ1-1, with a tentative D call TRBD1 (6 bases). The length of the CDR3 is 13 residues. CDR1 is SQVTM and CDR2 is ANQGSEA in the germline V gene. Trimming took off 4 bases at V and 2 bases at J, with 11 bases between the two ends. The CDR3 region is CSVGLRGNTEAFF. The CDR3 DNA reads TGCAGCGTTGGCCTCAGGGGAAACACTGAAGCTTTCTTT. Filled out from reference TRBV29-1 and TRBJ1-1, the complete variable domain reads SAVISQKPSRDICQRGTSLTIQCQVDSQVTMMFWYRQQPGQSLTLIATANQGSEATYESGFVIDKFPISRPNLTFSTLTVSNMSPEDSSIYLCSVGLRGNTEAFFGQGTRLTVV.

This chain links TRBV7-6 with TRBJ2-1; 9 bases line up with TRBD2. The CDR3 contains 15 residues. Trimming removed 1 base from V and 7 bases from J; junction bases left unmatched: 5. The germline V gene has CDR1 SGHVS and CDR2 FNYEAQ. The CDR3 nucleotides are TGTGCCAGCAGCTTAGTACCCAGCGGGGGGAATGAGCAGTTCTTC. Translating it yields CASSLVPSGGNEQFF.

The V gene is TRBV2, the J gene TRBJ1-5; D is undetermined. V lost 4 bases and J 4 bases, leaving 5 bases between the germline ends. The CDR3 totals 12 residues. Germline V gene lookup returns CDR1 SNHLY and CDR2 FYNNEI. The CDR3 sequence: CASSVGNQPQHF. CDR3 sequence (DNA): TGTGCCAGCAGTGTTGGGAATCAGCCCCAGCATTTT.

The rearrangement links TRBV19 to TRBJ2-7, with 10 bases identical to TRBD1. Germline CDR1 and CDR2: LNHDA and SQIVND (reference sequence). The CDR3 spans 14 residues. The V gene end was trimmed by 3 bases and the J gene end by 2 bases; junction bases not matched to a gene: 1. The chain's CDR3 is CASSIGTGAYEQYF. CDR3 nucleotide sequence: TGTGCCAGTAGTATCGGGACAGGGGCCTACGAGCAGTACTTC. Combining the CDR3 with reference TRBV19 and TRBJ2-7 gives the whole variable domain DGGITQSPKYLFRKEGQNVTLSCEQNLNHDAMYWYRQDPGQGLRLIYYSQIVNDFQKGDIAEGYSVSREKKESFPLTVTSAQKNPTAFYLCASSIGTGAYEQYFGPGTRLTVT.

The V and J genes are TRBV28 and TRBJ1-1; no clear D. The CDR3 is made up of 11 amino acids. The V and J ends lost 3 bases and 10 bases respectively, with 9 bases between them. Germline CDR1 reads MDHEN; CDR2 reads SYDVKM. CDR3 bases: TGTGCCAGCAGTTTTCAACAAGGAGCTTTCTTT. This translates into CASSFQQGAFF.

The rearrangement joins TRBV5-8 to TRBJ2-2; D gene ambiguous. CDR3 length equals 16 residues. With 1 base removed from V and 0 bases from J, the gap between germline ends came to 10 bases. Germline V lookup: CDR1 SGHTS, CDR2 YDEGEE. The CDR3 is CASSLLGQANTGELFF. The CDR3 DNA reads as TGTGCCAGCAGCTTGCTTGGGCAAGCGAACACCGGGGAGCTGTTTTTT. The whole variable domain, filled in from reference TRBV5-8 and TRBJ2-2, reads EAGVTQSPTHLIKTRGQQATLRCSPISGHTSVYWYQQALGLGLQFLLWYDEGEERNRGNFPPRFSGRQFPNYSSELNVNALELEDSALYLCASSLLGQANTGELFFGEGSRLTVL.

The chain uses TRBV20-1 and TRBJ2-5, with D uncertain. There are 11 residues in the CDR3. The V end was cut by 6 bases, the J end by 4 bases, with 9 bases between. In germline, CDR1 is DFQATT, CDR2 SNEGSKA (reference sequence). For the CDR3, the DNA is TGCAGTGCCGACCCGGGAGAGACCCAGTACTTC. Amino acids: CSADPGETQYF.

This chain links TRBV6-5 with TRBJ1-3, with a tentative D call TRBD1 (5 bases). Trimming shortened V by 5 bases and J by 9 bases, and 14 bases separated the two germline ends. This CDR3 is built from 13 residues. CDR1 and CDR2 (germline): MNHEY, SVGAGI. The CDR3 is CASSEAPGTTIYF. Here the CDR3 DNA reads TGTGCCAGCAGTGAAGCCCCCGGGACCACCATATATTTT.

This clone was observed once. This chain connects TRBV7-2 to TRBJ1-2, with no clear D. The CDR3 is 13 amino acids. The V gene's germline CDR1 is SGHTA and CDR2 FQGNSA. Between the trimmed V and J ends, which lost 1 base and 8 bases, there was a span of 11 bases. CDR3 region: CASSLGAAGGYTF. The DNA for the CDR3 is TGTGCCAGCAGCTTAGGGGCAGCCGGGGGCTACACCTTC. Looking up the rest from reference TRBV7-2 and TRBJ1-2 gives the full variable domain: GAGVSQSPSNKVTEKGKDVELRCDPISGHTALYWYRQSLGQGLEFLIYFQGNSAPDKSGLPSDRFSAERTGGSVSTLTIQRTQQEDSAVYLCASSLGAAGGYTFGSGTRLTVV.

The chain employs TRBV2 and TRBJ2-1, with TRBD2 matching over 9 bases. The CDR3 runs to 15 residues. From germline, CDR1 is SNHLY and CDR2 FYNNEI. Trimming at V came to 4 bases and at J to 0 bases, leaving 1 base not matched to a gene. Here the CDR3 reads CASSVSGSSYNEQFF. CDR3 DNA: TGTGCCAGCAGTGTTAGCGGGAGCTCCTACAATGAGCAGTTCTTC.

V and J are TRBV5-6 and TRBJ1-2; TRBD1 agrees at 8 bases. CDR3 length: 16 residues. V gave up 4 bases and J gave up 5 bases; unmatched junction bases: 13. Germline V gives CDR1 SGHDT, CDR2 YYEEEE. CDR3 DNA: TGTGCCAGCAGCCTCCTCCCGACAGGGGCGGGTTATGGCTACACCTTC. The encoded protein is CASSLLPTGAGYGYTF.

The CDR3: CASRDGWTSIETQYF. CDR3 sequence (DNA): TGTGCCAGCAGGGATGGTTGGACTAGCATAGAGACCCAGTACTTC. This chain uses TRBV27 with TRBJ2-5; 8 nucleotides match TRBD2. Unmatched junction bases numbered 10, after V lost 6 bases and J lost 4 bases. The germline CDR1 and CDR2 sequences are MNHEY and SMNVEV (reference sequence). CDR3 size: 15 residues.

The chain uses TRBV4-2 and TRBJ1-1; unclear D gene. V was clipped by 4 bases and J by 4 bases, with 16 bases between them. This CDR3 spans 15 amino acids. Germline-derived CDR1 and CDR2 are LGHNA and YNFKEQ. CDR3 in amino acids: CASSPQVGVGTEAFF. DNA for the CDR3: TGTGCCAGCAGCCCCCAAGTTGGGGTAGGCACTGAAGCTTTCTTT.

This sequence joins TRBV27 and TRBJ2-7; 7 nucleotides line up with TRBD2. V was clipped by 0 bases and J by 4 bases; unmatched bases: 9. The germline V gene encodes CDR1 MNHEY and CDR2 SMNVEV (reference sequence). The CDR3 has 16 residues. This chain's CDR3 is CASSLSGRESDYEQYF. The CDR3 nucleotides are TGTGCCAGCAGTTTATCAGGGCGGGAGTCCGATTACGAGCAGTACTTC.

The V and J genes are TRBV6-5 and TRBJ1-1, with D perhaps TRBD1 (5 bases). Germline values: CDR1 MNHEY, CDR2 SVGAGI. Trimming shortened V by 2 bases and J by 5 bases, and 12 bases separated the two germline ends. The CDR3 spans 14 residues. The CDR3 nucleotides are TGTGCCAGCAGTTACGTGGGGGGAGGTACTGAAGCTTTCTTT. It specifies CASSYVGGGTEAFF.

CDR3 sequence: CAWSSQGGSGANVLTF. The CDR3 nucleotides are TGTGCCTGGAGTAGCCAGGGTGGGTCTGGGGCCAACGTCCTGACTTTC. The chain joins TRBV30 to TRBJ2-6, with TRBD1 as a possible D gene (5 bases). V gave up 2 bases and J gave up 1 base, with 12 bases separating them. Germline assignment: CDR1 GTSNPN and CDR2 SVGIG (reference sequence). The CDR3 extends over 16 amino acids.

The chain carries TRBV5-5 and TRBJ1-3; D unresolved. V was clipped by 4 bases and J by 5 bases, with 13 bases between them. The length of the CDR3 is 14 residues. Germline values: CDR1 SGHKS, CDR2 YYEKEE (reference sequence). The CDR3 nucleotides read TGTGCCAGCAGCGAGGACCAGATCAGAAACACCATATATTTT. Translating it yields CASSEDQIRNTIYF.

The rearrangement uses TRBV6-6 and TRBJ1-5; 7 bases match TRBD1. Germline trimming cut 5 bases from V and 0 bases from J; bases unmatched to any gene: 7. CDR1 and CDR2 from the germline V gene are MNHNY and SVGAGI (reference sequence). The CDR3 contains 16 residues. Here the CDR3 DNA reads TGTGCCAGCAGTGCCGGGACAGCTTTTAGCAATCAGCCCCAGCATTTT. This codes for CASSAGTAFSNQPQHF.

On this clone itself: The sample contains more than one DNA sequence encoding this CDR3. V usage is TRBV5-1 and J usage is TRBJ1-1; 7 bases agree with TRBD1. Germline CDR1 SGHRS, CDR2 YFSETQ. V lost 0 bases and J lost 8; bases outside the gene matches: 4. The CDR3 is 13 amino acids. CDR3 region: CASSLVGDREAFF. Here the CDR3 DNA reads TGCGCCAGCAGCTTGGTGGGGGACAGAGAAGCTTTCTTT.

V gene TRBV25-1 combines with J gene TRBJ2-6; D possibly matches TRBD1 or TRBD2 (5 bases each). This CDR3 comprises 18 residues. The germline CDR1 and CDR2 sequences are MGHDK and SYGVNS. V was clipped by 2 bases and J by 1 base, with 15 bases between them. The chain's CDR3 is CASSEGRDGWSGANVLTF. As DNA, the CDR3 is TGTGCCAGCAGTGAAGGTCGGGACGGTTGGTCTGGGGCCAACGTCCTGACTTTC.

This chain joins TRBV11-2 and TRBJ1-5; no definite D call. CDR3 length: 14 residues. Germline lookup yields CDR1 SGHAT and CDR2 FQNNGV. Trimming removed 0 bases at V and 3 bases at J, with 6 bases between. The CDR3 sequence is CASSLDSSNQPQHF. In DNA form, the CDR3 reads TGTGCCAGCAGCTTAGACAGTTCCAATCAGCCCCAGCATTTT.

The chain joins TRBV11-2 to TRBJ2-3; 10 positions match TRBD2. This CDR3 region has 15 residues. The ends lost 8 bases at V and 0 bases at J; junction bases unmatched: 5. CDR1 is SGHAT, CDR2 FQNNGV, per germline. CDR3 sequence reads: CASRGLAVSTDTQYF. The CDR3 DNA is TGTGCCAGCCGAGGACTAGCGGTTAGCACAGATACGCAGTATTTT.

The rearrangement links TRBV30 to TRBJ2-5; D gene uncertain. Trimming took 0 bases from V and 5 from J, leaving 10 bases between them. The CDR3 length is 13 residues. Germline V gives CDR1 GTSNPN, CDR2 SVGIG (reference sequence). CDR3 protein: CAWSVINVETQYF. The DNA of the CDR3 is TGTGCCTGGAGTGTGATAAACGTCGAGACCCAGTACTTC.

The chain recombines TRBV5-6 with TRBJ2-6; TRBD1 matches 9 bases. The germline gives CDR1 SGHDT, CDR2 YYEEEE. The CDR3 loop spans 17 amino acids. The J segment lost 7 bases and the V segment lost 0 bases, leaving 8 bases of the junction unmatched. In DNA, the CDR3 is TGTGCCAGCAGCTTGGTACGGACAGGGGAAATTGCCAACGTCCTGACTTTC. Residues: CASSLVRTGEIANVLTF.

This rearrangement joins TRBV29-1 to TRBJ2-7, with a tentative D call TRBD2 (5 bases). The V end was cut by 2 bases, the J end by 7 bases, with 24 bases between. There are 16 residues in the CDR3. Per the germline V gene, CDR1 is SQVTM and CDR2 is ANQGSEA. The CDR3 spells CSVEKAAALGPGEQYF. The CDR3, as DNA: TGCAGCGTTGAAAAGGCGGCGGCCCTGGGCCCGGGGGAGCAGTACTTC.

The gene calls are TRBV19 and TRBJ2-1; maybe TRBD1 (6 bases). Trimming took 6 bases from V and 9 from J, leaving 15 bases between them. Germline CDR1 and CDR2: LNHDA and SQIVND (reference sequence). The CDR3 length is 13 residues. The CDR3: CASSPSGAGEQFF. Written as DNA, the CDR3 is TGTGCCAGTAGCCCCTCAGGGGCTGGTGAGCAGTTCTTC.